This note documents a single T cell receptor delta chain sequence. The specificity of this receptor is unknown. Base qualities are not recorded, but no much larger clone differs from it by a single base. The sample originates from a study of DNA immune sequencing with unique molecular identifiers (dated by TCRdb to the early 2020s). Study-wide context: Immunomagnetic cell separation was used to enrich gammadelta T cells from buffy coats, and the genomic DNA of the enriched gammadelta T cells was sequenced. Fluorescence-activated cell sorting was used to enrich gammadelta T cells from PBMC of around nine healthy individuals. To compare enriched and non-enriched samples, around 0.095 ug of enriched gammadelta T-cell DNA and about 1 ug of non-enriched PBMC DNA were sequenced. The study developed and validated an ultrasensitive DNA-based TRD repertoire sequencing method using PCR-introduced unique molecular identifiers. The method was validated on synthetic reference molecules and on blood samples from healthy individuals. All donors were healthy people, and ten of the donors were profiled using sorted gammadelta T cells from peripheral blood. General findings and caveats noted by the study authors: Among clonotypes in healthy donors, the most frequent TRD rearrangement was TRDV2 paired with TRDJ1. Novel TRD sequences not targeted by the primers cannot be detected by the primer-based approach. Healthy donors differed in TRD repertoire diversity, and several donors were highly oligoclonal, meaning the top 5 clonotypes made up more than half of productive molecules.

V is shortened by 0 bases, J by 0 bases, and the region joining them spans 19 bases. The CDR3 runs 18 residues from the cysteine to the phenylalanine. Solely the CDR3 DNA is kept, with 54 bases framed from the first base. The germline V gene gives CDR1 as GEAIGNYY and CDR2 as EKD. Library preparation was by multiplex PCR. A 32-plex assay amplified the genomic DNA, with primers for all 8 TRDV and 4 TRDJ genes spanning the CDR3. A 12-nucleotide UMI was attached over around 3 barcoding PCR cycles, and a second PCR was then run with Illumina adapter primers. Libraries were purified with AMPure XP beads and quality-checked on a Fragment Analyzer with the HS NGS Fragment kit. An Illumina MiniSeq mid-output kit with roughly 20% PhiX and 150 cycles of paired-end reads was used for sequencing. The study's processing was this. MIGEC version 1.2.9 was used to process reads, grouping reads by UMI and building error-corrected consensus sequences. For post-processing, modified scripts from VDJtools version 1.2.1 were used together with the tcR R package. Clones were re-identified by TCRdb from the public reads with CATT, and rows with the same DNA were merged. Clone size and V and J calls follow TCRdb, not the original study. The sample yields 2,000 to 2,500 delta-chain clones; around a fifth were counted once. The ten biggest clones cover roughly 31% of the sample.

The receptor was derived from a human donor in good health. Here the chain combines TRDV2 and TRDJ1, with a tentative D gene TRDD3 over 6 matching bases. The sequencing sample was made of gamma-delta T cells from PBMCs. DNA sequence: TGTGCCTGTGACACCGTGGGGTCAGAGATACGCGACACCGATAAACTCATCTTT. It translates as CACDTVGSEIRDTDKLIF.